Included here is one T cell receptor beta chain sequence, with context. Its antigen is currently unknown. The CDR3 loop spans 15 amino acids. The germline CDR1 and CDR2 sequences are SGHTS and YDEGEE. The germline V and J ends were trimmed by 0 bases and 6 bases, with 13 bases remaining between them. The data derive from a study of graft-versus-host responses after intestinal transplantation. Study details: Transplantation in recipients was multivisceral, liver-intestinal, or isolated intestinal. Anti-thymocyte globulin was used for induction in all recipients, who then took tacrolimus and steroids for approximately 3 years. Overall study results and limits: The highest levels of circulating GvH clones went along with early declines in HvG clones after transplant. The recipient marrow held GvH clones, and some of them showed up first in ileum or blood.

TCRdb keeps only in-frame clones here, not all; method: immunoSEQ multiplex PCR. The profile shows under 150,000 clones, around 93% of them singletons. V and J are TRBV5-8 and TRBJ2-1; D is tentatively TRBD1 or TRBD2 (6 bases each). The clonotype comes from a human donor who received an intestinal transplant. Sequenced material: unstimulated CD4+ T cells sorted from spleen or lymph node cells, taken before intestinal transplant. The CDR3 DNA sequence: TGTGCCAGCAGCTTGGGGCAGGGGAGGCGCAATGAGCAGTTCTTC. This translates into CASSLGQGRRNEQFF.